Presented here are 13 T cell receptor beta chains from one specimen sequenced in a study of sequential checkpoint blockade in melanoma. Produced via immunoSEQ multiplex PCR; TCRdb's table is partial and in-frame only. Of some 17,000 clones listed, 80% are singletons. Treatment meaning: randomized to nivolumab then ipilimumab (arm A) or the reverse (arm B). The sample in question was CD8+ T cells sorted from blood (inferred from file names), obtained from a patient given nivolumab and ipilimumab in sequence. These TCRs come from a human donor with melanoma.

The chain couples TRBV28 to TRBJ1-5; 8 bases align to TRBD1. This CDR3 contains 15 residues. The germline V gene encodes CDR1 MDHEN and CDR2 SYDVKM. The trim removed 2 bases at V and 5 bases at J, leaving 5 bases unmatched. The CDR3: CASSLRQGAYQPQHF. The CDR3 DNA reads TGTGCCAGCAGTTTACGGCAGGGGGCGTATCAGCCCCAGCATTTT.

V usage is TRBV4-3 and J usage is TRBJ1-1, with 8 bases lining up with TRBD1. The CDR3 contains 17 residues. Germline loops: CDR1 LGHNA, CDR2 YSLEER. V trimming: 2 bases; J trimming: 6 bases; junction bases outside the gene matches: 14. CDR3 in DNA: TGCGCCAGCAGCCAAACTCCCGGGACAGGCTGGGATTCTGAAGCTTTCTTT. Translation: CASSQTPGTGWDSEAFF.

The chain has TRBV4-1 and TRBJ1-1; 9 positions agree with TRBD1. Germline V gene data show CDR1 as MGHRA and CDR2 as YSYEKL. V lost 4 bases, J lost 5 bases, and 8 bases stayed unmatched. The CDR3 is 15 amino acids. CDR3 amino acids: CASSPSLTGGTEAFF. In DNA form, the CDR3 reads TGCGCCAGCAGCCCAAGCCTGACAGGGGGAACTGAAGCTTTCTTT.

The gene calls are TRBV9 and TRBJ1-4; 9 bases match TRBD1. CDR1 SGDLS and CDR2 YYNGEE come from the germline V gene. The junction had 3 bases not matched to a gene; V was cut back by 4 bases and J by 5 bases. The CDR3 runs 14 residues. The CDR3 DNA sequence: TGTGCCAGCAGCCCAGGGACAGGGAATGAAAAACTGTTTTTT. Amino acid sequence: CASSPGTGNEKLFF.

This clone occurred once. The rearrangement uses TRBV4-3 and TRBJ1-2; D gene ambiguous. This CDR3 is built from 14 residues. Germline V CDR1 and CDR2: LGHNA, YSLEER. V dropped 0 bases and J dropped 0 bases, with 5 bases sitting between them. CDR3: CASSQDSANYGYTF. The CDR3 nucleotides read TGCGCCAGCAGCCAAGACAGTGCTAACTATGGCTACACCTTC.

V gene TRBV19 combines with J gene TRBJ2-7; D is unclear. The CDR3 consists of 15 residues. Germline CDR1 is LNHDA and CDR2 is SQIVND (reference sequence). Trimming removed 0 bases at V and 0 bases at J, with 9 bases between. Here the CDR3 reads CASSIDFTYSYEQYF. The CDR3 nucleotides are TGTGCCAGTAGTATAGACTTTACATACTCCTACGAGCAGTACTTC.

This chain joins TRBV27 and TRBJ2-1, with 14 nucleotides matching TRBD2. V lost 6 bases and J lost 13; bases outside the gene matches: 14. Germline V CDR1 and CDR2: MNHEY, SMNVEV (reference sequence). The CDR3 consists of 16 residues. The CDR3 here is CASSLGGGLAGEGQFF. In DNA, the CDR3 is TGTGCCAGCAGCTTGGGTGGGGGACTAGCGGGAGAAGGTCAGTTCTTC.

Here the CDR3 DNA reads TGTGCCAGCAGTCCCGACAGTTTGGAGCAGTACTTC. Amino acid sequence: CASSPDSLEQYF. The chain combines TRBV6-5 with TRBJ2-7; maybe TRBD1 (5 bases). CDR3 size: 12 residues. Trimming stripped 5 bases from V and 7 bases from J, with 12 bases between. CDR1 is MNHEY, CDR2 SVGAGI, per germline.

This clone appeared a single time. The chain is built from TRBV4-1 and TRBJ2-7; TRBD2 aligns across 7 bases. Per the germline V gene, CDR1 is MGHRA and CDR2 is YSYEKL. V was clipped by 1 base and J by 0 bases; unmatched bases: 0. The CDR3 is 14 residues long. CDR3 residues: CASSQGTSSYEQYF. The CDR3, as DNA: TGCGCCAGCAGCCAAGGGACTAGCTCCTACGAGCAGTACTTC.

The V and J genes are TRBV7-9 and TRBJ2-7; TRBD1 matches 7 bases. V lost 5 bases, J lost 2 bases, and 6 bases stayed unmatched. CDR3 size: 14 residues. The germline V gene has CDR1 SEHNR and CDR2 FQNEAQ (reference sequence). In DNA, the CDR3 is TGTGCCAGCAGCGCCGACAGGGACCCCTACGAGCAGTACTTC. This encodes CASSADRDPYEQYF.

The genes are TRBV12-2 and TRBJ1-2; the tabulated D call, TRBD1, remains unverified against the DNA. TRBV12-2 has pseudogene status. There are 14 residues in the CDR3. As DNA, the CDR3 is TGTGCAAGTCGCTTAGTTGGGACACCGTATGGCTACACCTTC. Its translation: CASRLVGTPYGYTF.

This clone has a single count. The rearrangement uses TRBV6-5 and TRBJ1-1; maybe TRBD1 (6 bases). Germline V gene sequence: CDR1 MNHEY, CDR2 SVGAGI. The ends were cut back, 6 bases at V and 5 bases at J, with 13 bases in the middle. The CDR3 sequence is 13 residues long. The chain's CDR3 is CASSPQGWTEAFF. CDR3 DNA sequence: TGTGCCAGCAGCCCACAGGGTTGGACTGAAGCTTTCTTT.

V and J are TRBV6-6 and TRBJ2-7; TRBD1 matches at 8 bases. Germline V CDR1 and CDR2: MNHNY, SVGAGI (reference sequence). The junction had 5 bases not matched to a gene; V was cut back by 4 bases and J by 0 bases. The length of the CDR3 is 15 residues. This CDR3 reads CASSSRDRSSYEQYF. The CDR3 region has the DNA TGTGCCAGCAGTTCCAGGGACAGGAGCTCCTACGAGCAGTACTTC.